Listed below are T cell receptor beta chains from one sample, sequenced in a study of blood T cell repertoires in COVID-19. Only in-frame clones appear in the TCRdb table, and some are missing; sequencing was by immunoSEQ multiplex PCR. The data show roughly 70,000 clones, around 79% seen once. Sequencing input: peripheral blood. These receptors came from a woman between 65 and 79 years old with acute or convalescent COVID-19. The CDR3 runs from the conserved cysteine through the conserved F or W. D genes are given only for firm matches. A row's size may be missing; if present it is once, few, many or a size class.

len	v_gene	j_gene	d_gene	abundance	CDR3nt	CDR3aa
20	TRBV10-3	TRBJ1-2	NA	many	TGTGCCATCAGTGAAGTGGATGTCTATGCACAGGGCCCTACTATGAGAGGCTACACCTTC	CAISEVDVYAQGPTMRGYTF
20	TRBV5-5	TRBJ2-5	TRBD1	once	TGTGCCAGCAGCCGAACTTGGAGTCCACCGGGACAGGGGGATCGGGAGACCCAGTACTTC	CASSRTWSPPGQGDRETQYF
15	TRBV14	TRBJ1-4	NA	NA	TGTGCCAGCAGCCAAGGGGCAAGCCCCAGCGAAAAACTGTTTTTT	CASSQGASPSEKLFF
12	TRBV27	TRBJ2-2	NA	NA	TGTGCCAGCTGCAGGTCGACCGGGGAGCTGTTTTTT	CASCRSTGELFF
14	TRBV28	TRBJ1-4	TRBD1	few	TGTGCCAGCAGCCGGGACAGGGTAATTGAAAAACTGTTTTTT	CASSRDRVIEKLFF
12	TRBV13	TRBJ1-1	NA	NA	TGTGCCAGCAGCTCGACGGGGATCAGCTTGCTCTTT	CASSSTGISLLF
15	TRBV28	TRBJ1-1	TRBD1	NA	TGTGCCAGCAACTCGGGCCCCGGACAGGGGGCGACGGCTTTCTTT	CASNSGPGQGATAFF
14	TRBV6-5	TRBJ1-4	TRBD1	NA	TGTGCCAGCAGAGGACAGGGGGCGAGAGAAAAACTGTTTTTT	CASRGQGAREKLFF
12	TRBV2	TRBJ2-2	NA	few	TGTGCCAGCTTAGAGGGCGGCGGGGAGCTGTTTTTT	CASLEGGGELFF
14	TRBV11-3	TRBJ1-6	NA	NA	TGTGCCAGCAGCACCAACTCGCGGGGATCACCCCTCCACTTT	CASSTNSRGSPLHF
14	TRBV6-6	TRBJ2-3	TRBD2	once	TGTGCCAGCTGGGGGGGTGGGGGCACAGATACGCAGTATTTT	CASWGGGGTDTQYF
14	TRBV3-1/TRBV3-2	TRBJ1-4	TRBD1	NA	TGTGCCAGCAGCGCCACAGGGGGCCGAGAAAAACTGTTTTTT	CASSATGGREKLFF
15	TRBV27	TRBJ2-2	TRBD1	NA	TGTGCCAGCAGTTCAGGGACAGGGGGTGCCGGGGAGCTGTTTTTT	CASSSGTGGAGELFF
17	TRBV2	TRBJ1-1	NA	few	TGTGCCAGCAGTGTAACTCGGGGGGCCCCTACGAACACTGAAGCTTTCTTT	CASSVTRGAPTNTEAFF
13	TRBV6-6	TRBJ2-7	NA	NA	TGTGCCAGCAGAACCACAGGAACCTACGAGCAGTACTTC	CASRTTGTYEQYF
13	TRBV12-1	TRBJ1-4	NA	NA	TGTGCCAGCAGCTTAAAGCCGCATGAAAAACTGTTTTTT	CASSLKPHEKLFF
14	TRBV10-2	TRBJ1-1	TRBD1	NA	TGCGCCAGCAGAACCAGACAGGGGAACACTGAAGCTTTCTTT	CASRTRQGNTEAFF
14	TRBV5-1	TRBJ2-1	TRBD1	NA	TGCGCCAGCAGCAAGGGACAGAGACTCAATGAGCAGTTCTTC	CASSKGQRLNEQFF
16	TRBV6-5	TRBJ2-1	TRBD2	NA	TGTGCCAGCAGTTACCAACTAGCGGTCATACAAAATGAGCAGTTCTTC	CASSYQLAVIQNEQFF
15	TRBV7-9	TRBJ2-4	TRBD1	few	TGTGCCAGCAGTCCGAAACAGGGGGCCCAAAACATTCAGTACTTC	CASSPKQGAQNIQYF
14	TRBV29-1	TRBJ2-2	NA	NA	TGCAGCGTCCTACGGGCGGGAAACGGCGGGGAGCTGTTTTTT	CSVLRAGNGGELFF
19	TRBV19	TRBJ2-4	TRBD2	NA	TGTGCCAGTAGTATCGGGCTTGGGGAGGGAGAGAGAGCCAAAAACATTCAGTACTTC	CASSIGLGEGERAKNIQYF
16	TRBV14	TRBJ1-3	NA	NA	TGTGCCAGCAGCCACCCTCATCGTTCGGCTGGAAACACCATATATTTT	CASSHPHRSAGNTIYF
13	TRBV5-1	TRBJ2-2	NA	once	TGCGCCAGCAGCCTAACCTCGGAGGGGGAGCTGTTTTTT	CASSLTSEGELFF
13	TRBV30	TRBJ1-6	TRBD1	NA	TGTGCCAGACCCCAGGGGGATGATTCACCCCTCCACTTT	CARPQGDDSPLHF
16	TRBV5-1	TRBJ1-1	TRBD1	NA	TGCGCCAGCAGCTCTATATGGACAGGGGCCAACACTGAAGCTTTCTTT	CASSSIWTGANTEAFF
15	TRBV10-1	TRBJ1-4	NA	NA	TGCGCCAGCACCCTCGGGAAGGGAGCTAATGAAAAACTGTTTTTT	CASTLGKGANEKLFF
15	TRBV7-6	TRBJ1-5	NA	NA	TGTGCCAGCAGCCCCCGACACAATAGCAATCAGCCCCAGCATTTT	CASSPRHNSNQPQHF
14	TRBV14	TRBJ2-7	NA	NA	TGTGCCAGCAGCACCCAATCAAGCGCCTACGAGCAGTACTTC	CASSTQSSAYEQYF
13	TRBV5-1	TRBJ2-3	NA	once	TGCGCCAGCAGCCTCGGGATCACAGATACGCAGTATTTT	CASSLGITDTQYF
14	TRBV29-1	TRBJ1-2	TRBD1	once	TGCAGCGTCCCCGTCGGGACAGGGGGCTCTGGCTACACCTTC	CSVPVGTGGSGYTF
19	TRBV3-1/TRBV3-2	TRBJ2-2	TRBD2	NA	TGTGCCAGCAGCAAACTAGCGGGAGGGCCTGGCGGGAACACCGGGGAGCTGTTTTTT	CASSKLAGGPGGNTGELFF
13	TRBV2	TRBJ1-1	NA	NA	TGTGCCAGCAGTGAACGGGGGTACATTAAAGCTTTCTTT	CASSERGYIKAFF
14	TRBV28	TRBJ1-5	TRBD1	once	TGTGCCAGCAATACAGGGGCGACCTATCAGCCCCAGCATTTT	CASNTGATYQPQHF
15	TRBV19	TRBJ2-3	TRBD2	NA	TGTGCCAGTACCCCGACTAGCGGAGGCACAGATACGCAGTATTTT	CASTPTSGGTDTQYF
14	TRBV5-5	TRBJ1-2	TRBD1	few	TGTGCCAGCAGCCGTGGAGGGGGCGATTATGGCTACACCTTC	CASSRGGGDYGYTF
13	TRBV5-6	TRBJ1-1	TRBD1	NA	TGTGCCAGCAGCCGGACAGGAGGCACTGAAGCTTTCTTT	CASSRTGGTEAFF
14	TRBV19	TRBJ1-6	NA	NA	TGTGCCAGTAGATCGAGGGGGAATAATTCACCCCTCCACTTT	CASRSRGNNSPLHF
13	TRBV12-3/TRBV12-4	TRBJ2-4	NA	NA	TGTGCCAGCAGTTTAAAGGGCAGGGCCATTCAGTACTTC	CASSLKGRAIQYF
17	TRBV4-2	TRBJ1-5	NA	once	TGTGCCAGCAGCCAAATAGCCGAAAACGGAGGCAATCAGCCCCAGCATTTT	CASSQIAENGGNQPQHF
14	TRBV7-8	TRBJ2-7	TRBD1	NA	TGTGCCAGTGGGGCAGGGGGAAGCTCCTACGAGCAGTACTTC	CASGAGGSSYEQYF
15	TRBV25-1	TRBJ1-3	NA	few	TGTGCCAGCAGTGAGATAGGGGTATCCGGAAACACCATATATTTT	CASSEIGVSGNTIYF
16	TRBV19	TRBJ2-2	TRBD2	NA	TGTGCCAGTAGTATTTCTAGCGGGACCCCGGCCGGGGAGCTGTTTTTT	CASSISSGTPAGELFF
15	TRBV2	TRBJ1-5	TRBD1	NA	TGTGCCAGCAGTGCTAGGGGGCAGGGGGGTCAGCCCCAGCATTTT	CASSARGQGGQPQHF
16	TRBV13	TRBJ2-3	TRBD2	NA	TGTGCCAGCAGCCGTGGGGCTAGCGGTCCCCGGGATACGCAGTATTTT	CASSRGASGPRDTQYF
17	TRBV10-1	TRBJ2-7	TRBD1	once	TGCGCCAGCAGTGACGCCTCCTACAGGGGGGAATCAAGCGAGCAGTACTTC	CASSDASYRGESSEQYF
19	TRBV30	TRBJ1-3	TRBD1	NA	TGTGCCTGGAGCTTAAGGACAGGGGCCGCTACCCTCTCTGGAAACACCATATATTTT	CAWSLRTGAATLSGNTIYF
13	TRBV12-3/TRBV12-4	TRBJ1-2	TRBD1	NA	TGTGCCAGCAGTCGGACAGGTACTTATGGCTACACCTTC	CASSRTGTYGYTF
15	TRBV6-5	TRBJ2-7	TRBD1	NA	TGTGCCAGCAGATCTAGCAAGGACAGGGCCCACGAGCAGTACTTC	CASRSSKDRAHEQYF
19	TRBV30	TRBJ2-1	TRBD2	NA	TGTGCCTGGAGGACCCCGGGACTAGCGGGATCCATGGGGGCCGGGGAGCAGTTCTTC	CAWRTPGLAGSMGAGEQFF
15	TRBV5-1	TRBJ2-5	TRBD1	once	TGCGCCAGCAGCTTCGCACAGGGGGGCGCGCGGGCCCAGTACTTC	CASSFAQGGARAQYF
15	TRBV6-2/TRBV6-3	TRBJ2-7	TRBD2	NA	TGTGCCAGCAGCCTAACTAGCGGGAGGTTTTACGAGCAGTACTTC	CASSLTSGRFYEQYF
19	TRBV28	TRBJ1-5	TRBD1	NA	TGTGCCAGCAGTCCGGCTGGGACAGGGGCAATTTATAGCAATCAGCCCCAGCATTTT	CASSPAGTGAIYSNQPQHF
17	TRBV28	TRBJ2-4	NA	NA	TGTGCCAGCAGTCCAAACCTAAGGACTACCCCCAAAAACATTCAGTACTTC	CASSPNLRTTPKNIQYF
14	TRBV6-5	TRBJ1-1	TRBD1	once	TGTGCCAGCCTTGACAGGGGATTGAACACTGAAGCTTTCTTT	CASLDRGLNTEAFF
16	TRBV6-5	TRBJ1-2	TRBD1	few	TGTGCCAGCAGTTACTCATGGACAGGAGCTAACTATGGCTACACCTTC	CASSYSWTGANYGYTF
15	TRBV3-1/TRBV3-2	TRBJ1-5	NA	few	TGTGCCAGCAGCCAAGGCCTATATAGCAATCAGCCCCAGCATTTT	CASSQGLYSNQPQHF
14	TRBV25-1	TRBJ1-6	TRBD1	NA	TGTGCCAGCTTACCGACAGGGGGAAATTCACCCCTCCACTTT	CASLPTGGNSPLHF
14	TRBV7-2	TRBJ1-1	NA	NA	TGTGCCAGCAGCTTAATCAACATGAACACTGAAGCTTTCTTT	CASSLINMNTEAFF